A selection of T cell receptor beta chains follows, all from one sample in a study of T cell responses to AZD1222 COVID-19 vaccine. Profiling relied on immunoSEQ multiplex PCR, and the TCRdb table lists in-frame clones only, not all of them. The sample lists about 180,000 clones, about 90% occurring once. The sample in question was peripheral blood, obtained 28 days after the second AZD1222 dose. The origin of the receptors is an adult who received the AZD1222 COVID-19 vaccine. Both conserved end residues are trimmed from each CDR3. Each record gives: V gene, J gene, clone size, CDR3 protein. Size values are once, few and many counts, or a class for expanded clones, and some rows have none.

>TRBV6-5|TRBJ2-5|.
ASSSGTGAETQY
>TRBV7-2|TRBJ1-3|.
ASSPGLLGNTIY
>TRBV3-1/TRBV3-2|TRBJ1-5|.
ASSQRPHIPQH
>TRBV5-1|TRBJ2-3|.
ASSLGTSTTDTQY
>TRBV5-1|TRBJ2-3|.
ASSLVGGASRWDTQY
>TRBV19|TRBJ1-2|.
ASSGTGGVGGYT
>TRBV28|TRBJ2-6|.
ASTPGGTGGLSGANVLT
>TRBV10-1|TRBJ2-5|once
ASSEGSSEIETQY
>TRBV7-9|TRBJ1-4|.
ASSLAQGNNEKLF
>TRBV5-1|TRBJ2-1|.
ASSMTSGRAHNEQF
>TRBV9|TRBJ2-1|.
ASSSPGTSGYNEQF
>TRBV7-2|TRBJ2-3|.
ASSLAGGSTDTQY
>TRBV5-6|TRBJ2-1|.
ASSLRLAGGSYNEQF
>TRBV7-9|TRBJ1-1|.
ASSRDWDTEAF
>TRBV12-3/TRBV12-4|TRBJ2-7|.
ASRTLSVGEQY
>TRBV27|TRBJ1-1|once
ASSLNGGSQNTEAF
>TRBV7-9|TRBJ1-2|.
ASSRSLEGYT
>TRBV5-1|TRBJ2-7|.
ASSRTSGGLTSIFSYEQY
>TRBV5-4|TRBJ2-5|.
ASSAGYQETQY
>TRBV18|TRBJ2-7|.
ASSPPEDGHSYEQY
>TRBV18|TRBJ1-1|.
ASSPITVHPTEAF
>TRBV7-2|TRBJ2-3|.
ASRPRLAEISRTDTQY
>TRBV5-1|TRBJ1-1|.
ASSLAAGQLNTEAF
>TRBV2|TRBJ2-2|.
ASSEGGVHGELF
>TRBV10-3|TRBJ2-3|.
AISVGGMYTDTQY
>TRBV5-6|TRBJ1-4|.
ASSLVGTGGEKLF
>TRBV2|TRBJ2-1|few
ASSEIEQF
>TRBV11-2|TRBJ2-1|few
ASSLGTSGSGNEQF
>TRBV5-1|TRBJ2-5|.
ASSLQETQY
>TRBV9|TRBJ2-2|once
ASSVTSGGANGELF
>TRBV6-5|TRBJ1-1|.
ASSLPGQRAEAF
>TRBV9|TRBJ1-2|.
ASSVAWSEGYGYT
>TRBV29-1|TRBJ2-1|many
SGRTSGHNEQF
>TRBV12-3/TRBV12-4|TRBJ2-7|.
ASSTGASYEQY
>TRBV27|TRBJ2-7|once
ASSPPTSNRVPYEQY
>TRBV2|TRBJ2-7|.
ASRGGGMAYEQY
>TRBV5-4|TRBJ2-7|.
ASSLTGSREQY
>TRBV4-1|TRBJ1-2|.
ASSPTGQTNYGYT
>TRBV4-1|TRBJ1-1|.
ASSPTGTATEAF
>TRBV28|TRBJ2-1|.
ASSPTWAGGHYNEQF
>TRBV19|TRBJ1-6|once
ASSPDTDNSPLH